This T cell receptor beta chain was sequenced for a study of tumor-infiltrating lymphocytes in primary liver carcinoma. cDNA specific to TCR beta was made from around 530 ng of total RNA, with a constant-region primer employed for priming. Investigators got TCR beta libraries out of three nested multiplex PCR rounds, done with slightly modified ARM-PCR. Researchers ran the first two PCR rounds for roughly 10 cycles each with TRBV1-TRBV30 forward primers and a C-beta reverse primer. Each CDR3 protein gets one entry after TCRdb re-called the multiplex PCR reads with MiXCR. The sample has 100,000 to 150,000 distinct CDR3 sequences, 50% to 80% seen once. Findings and caveats of the study: The study found a significantly higher top-250-clone fraction in tumors than in blood (p = 0.039). The study found tumor-adjacent and tumor-blood pairs overlapped less than tumor region pairs.

Co-extraction of RNA and DNA was performed on 20-30 mg of unsorted bulk tissue. This clonotype was seen once. What it binds is not known. Germline is not matched at one junction end, which may reflect a read error. The germline V gene encodes CDR1 LGHNA and CDR2 YNFKEQ. There are 14 residues in the CDR3. V gene TRBV4-2 combines with J gene TRBJ1-1; D possibly corresponds to TRBD1 (6 bases). The receptor's source is a woman aged 55-70 years with primary liver carcinoma and hepatitis B virus infection. Sequenced material: liver tumor tissue from sampling region 3. Specified subset: tumor region T3, left-lateral pole. The CDR3 DNA reads as TGTGTCAGCAGCCCAGGACAGCTGGACACTGAAGCTTTCTTT. Encoded protein: CVSSPGQLDTEAFF.